The source of this TCR beta chain is a study of immune cell composition in non-small cell lung cancer (dated by TCRdb to between 2016 and 2019). For the study in its entirety: Histologic subtype was assigned using H&E plus p63, CK5, Napsin A and TTF-1 immunohistochemistry, mainly lung adenocarcinoma or squamous cell carcinoma. Adaptive Biotechnologies TCR-beta sequencing was carried out on 34 paired NSCLC tumour and non-adjacent lung specimens, as well as on around 25 tumour-only specimens. Supplementary cohort #1, 10 lung adenocarcinoma cases, had paired tumour/lung TCR-beta sequencing and TIL populations generated to assess tumour reactivity. Several tumour specimens with TCR-beta data were rare histological subtypes and were excluded from the subtype comparisons. Here is what the overall study found, with its caveats: Tumour-associated clones >0.5% occurred in nearly half of NSCLC cases: under 40% of adenocarcinomas versus roughly three quarters of squamous carcinomas. Smoking pack-years did not significantly correlate with tumour TCR-beta clonality. In under twelve adenocarcinoma cases, maximal tumour-associated clone frequency correlated strongly with TIL tumour reactivity, whereas overall clonality did not. Lung squamous cell carcinoma tumours had significantly higher Top 10 clone scores and productive clonality than lung adenocarcinoma tumours. The reactivity cohort contained only around ten cases, and the tumour-reactive clones were not shown to have sequences in common with the dominant in vivo tumour-associated clones.

A distance of 8 bases separates the germline ends of V and J, which lose 1 base and 4 bases respectively. From the cysteine up to the phenylalanine, the CDR3 has a length of 14 residues. The read is trimmed to its CDR3 DNA, 42 bases read in frame from base 1. CDR1 and CDR2 are drawn from the germline V gene (reference sequence): SEHNR, FQNEAQ. Frozen aliquots of unsorted single-cell suspensions were used for genomic DNA extraction with the QIAamp DNA kit. The tumour samples consisted of surgically resected non-small cell lung cancer tissue. Tissues were received within 2 hours of resection and processed immediately into single-cell suspensions. Tissue was broken up mechanically, digested enzymatically with DNase I, collagenase I and hyaluronidase for approximately 31 minutes at 37 degrees C, and then filtered and RBC-lysed. With regard to this clone: Its binding antigen is unknown. No much larger clone is present one base from it, and per-base qualities are unavailable.

A two-step multiplex PCR was used to amplify TCR-beta CDR3 regions from genomic DNA, and Illumina-compatible adaptors were added in the second step. TCR-beta immunosequencing was performed on an Illumina platform as a commercial immunoSEQ service. Processing in the source paper ran as follows. Repertoires were summarised by productive clonality and by Top 10 Clones, defined as the percentage of T-cell templates derived from the ten most frequent sequences. Productive clonality ranged from 0 to 1, with 1 indicating a monoclonal population. Tumour-associated clones were defined as sequences comprising at least 0.1% of tumour T-cell templates but absent from matched non-adjacent lung, identified via log10 scatter plots. Two-group comparisons used Student's t-tests, stages used ANOVA, and relationships used linear regression, analysed in GraphPad Prism7 and R. Drawn from immuneACCESS, this table holds only the in-frame rearrangements with V and J called that TCRdb kept. Clones are partly lost; checked studies trace under half to an unresolved V gene and leave the rest unexplained. From that table come the V and J calls and clone size; the DNA was used to work out D and trimming. Counted in this sample were roughly 5,000 clones; 60% to 85% of them appeared once. The top ten hold around 21% of the sample.

This TCR derives from a human donor with non-small cell lung cancer. The material sequenced was lung tumor tissue. This sequence uses TRBV7-9 and TRBJ2-1; the D segment could be TRBD1, given 6 matching bases. Here is the DNA: TGTGCCAGCAGCTTAGGGACAGCTTACAATGAGCAGTTCTTC. This encodes CASSLGTAYNEQFF.